The sequence of this TCR beta chain was determined in a study of blood T cell repertoires in COVID-19. Profiled with immunoSEQ multiplex PCR; TCRdb holds only in-frame clones, not every one. Here the sample spans over 85,000 clones, about 88% being singletons. Germline values: CDR1 SGHKS, CDR2 YYEKEE (reference sequence). Deletions cut 3 bases from V and 0 bases from J, with 10 bases between. This CDR3 is 15 amino acids long. Sequencing was done on a sample of peripheral blood. The origin of this receptor is a man aged 50-59 years with active or convalescent COVID-19. The chain combines TRBV5-5 with TRBJ1-3, with D possibly being TRBD1 (6 bases). CDR3 DNA sequence: TGTGCCAGCAGCTCCAGGGGCGTCTCTGGAAACACCATATATTTT. Residues: CASSSRGVSGNTIYF.